These T cell receptor beta chains were read from a single sample in a study of blood T cell repertoires in COVID-19. The repertoire was sequenced with immunoSEQ multiplex PCR; TCRdb's copy has only in-frame clones and lacks some. Among over 150,000 clones listed, about 87% were seen once. Source material: peripheral blood. Receptors were obtained from a woman younger than 35 who had recovered from COVID-19. Both conserved end residues are part of each CDR3. Each record gives: V gene, D gene, clone size, J gene, CDR3 protein, CDR3 DNA. D genes are given only for firm matches. Size is omitted from some rows. Given values are once, few, many or a class for expanded clones.

v_gene: TRBV19
d_gene: TRBD1
abundance: .
j_gene: TRBJ2-7
CDR3aa: CASSPGTGAYEQYF
CDR3nt: TGTGCCAGTAGTCCCGGGACAGGGGCCTACGAGCAGTACTTC

v_gene: TRBV11-2
d_gene: TRBD2
abundance: .
j_gene: TRBJ2-4
CDR3aa: CASSLGTGGNIQYF
CDR3nt: TGTGCCAGCAGCCTAGGGACGGGGGGAAACATTCAGTACTTC

v_gene: TRBV4-2
d_gene: TRBD2
abundance: .
j_gene: TRBJ2-3
CDR3aa: CASSQDLAGGTDTQYF
CDR3nt: TGTGCCAGCAGCCAAGATCTAGCGGGAGGCACAGATACGCAGTATTTT

v_gene: TRBV7-2
d_gene: .
abundance: .
j_gene: TRBJ1-1
CDR3aa: CASSLTGYMAFF
CDR3nt: TGTGCCAGCAGCTTGACTGGGTATATGGCTTTCTTT

v_gene: TRBV6-5
d_gene: TRBD1
abundance: .
j_gene: TRBJ1-3
CDR3aa: CASGRTGLTGNTIYF
CDR3nt: TGTGCCAGCGGGAGGACAGGGCTAACTGGAAACACCATATATTTT

v_gene: TRBV9
d_gene: .
abundance: .
j_gene: TRBJ2-7
CDR3aa: CASSVEKQGSYYEQYF
CDR3nt: TGTGCCAGCAGCGTAGAAAAACAGGGCAGCTACTACGAGCAGTACTTC

v_gene: TRBV19
d_gene: .
abundance: .
j_gene: TRBJ1-1
CDR3aa: CATREGNEAFF
CDR3nt: TGTGCCACTCGGGAAGGGAATGAAGCTTTCTTT

v_gene: TRBV6-5
d_gene: .
abundance: .
j_gene: TRBJ1-4
CDR3aa: CASSSKTGGGEKLFF
CDR3nt: TGTGCCAGCAGTTCAAAGACAGGCGGTGGTGAAAAACTGTTTTTT

v_gene: TRBV9
d_gene: .
abundance: .
j_gene: TRBJ1-6
CDR3aa: CASSVATANSPLHF
CDR3nt: TGTGCCAGCAGCGTAGCAACAGCTAATTCACCCCTCCACTTT

v_gene: TRBV21-1
d_gene: .
abundance: once
j_gene: TRBJ1-4
CDR3aa: CASSNYEKLFF
CDR3nt: TGTGCCAGCAGCAACTATGAAAAACTGTTTTTT

v_gene: TRBV7-2
d_gene: TRBD1
abundance: .
j_gene: TRBJ1-1
CDR3aa: CASSSTGGGTEAFF
CDR3nt: TGTGCCAGCAGCTCCACAGGGGGCGGTACTGAAGCTTTCTTT

v_gene: TRBV2
d_gene: .
abundance: .
j_gene: TRBJ2-1
CDR3aa: CASSEDNYNEQFF
CDR3nt: TGTGCCAGCAGTGAGGACAACTACAATGAGCAGTTCTTC

v_gene: TRBV7-9
d_gene: TRBD1
abundance: .
j_gene: TRBJ1-6
CDR3aa: CASSRDRSLKNSPLHF
CDR3nt: TGTGCCAGCAGCCGGGACAGGTCCTTGAAAAATTCACCCCTCCACTTT

v_gene: TRBV9
d_gene: TRBD2
abundance: .
j_gene: TRBJ2-5
CDR3aa: CASSVGLAGAGETQYF
CDR3nt: TGTGCCAGCAGCGTAGGACTAGCGGGAGCCGGGGAGACCCAGTACTTC

v_gene: TRBV28
d_gene: .
abundance: .
j_gene: TRBJ1-1
CDR3aa: CASQGLMNTEAFF
CDR3nt: TGTGCCAGTCAGGGGCTAATGAACACTGAAGCTTTCTTT

v_gene: TRBV7-2
d_gene: TRBD2
abundance: once
j_gene: TRBJ2-3
CDR3aa: CASSLVGTSRISTDTQYF
CDR3nt: TGTGCCAGCAGCTTAGTTGGGACTAGCAGAATTAGCACAGATACGCAGTATTTT